This entry lists 6 T cell receptor beta chains sequenced from one sample in a study of blood T cell repertoires in COVID-19. Clones were sequenced by immunoSEQ multiplex PCR, and TCRdb holds only the in-frame ones, with some missing. The sample contains 230,000 or so clones, 70% to 90% of which appear only once. Sequencing was performed on PBMCs or T cells enriched from blood (not recorded which). Receptor source: a woman aged 50 to 60 who had been exposed to COVID-19.

V usage is TRBV10-3 and J usage is TRBJ2-7, with 12 bases fitting TRBD1. The V segment lost 2 bases and the J segment 7 bases; nucleotides outside the gene matches: 6. CDR3 length equals 15 residues. Germline lookup yields CDR1 ENHRY and CDR2 SYGVKD. The CDR3 coding sequence is TGTGCCATCAGTGAGCCGGGACAGGGGGCAAGGGAGCAGTACTTC. Translated, it gives CAISEPGQGAREQYF.

This clone occurred once. The chain combines TRBV10-1 with TRBJ1-4; D gene uncertain. The V end lost 3 bases, the J end lost 0 bases, and 11 bases lay between the germline ends. The germline V gene encodes CDR1 WNHNN and CDR2 SYGVQD (reference sequence). This CDR3 is 16 amino acids long. The CDR3 coding sequence is TGCGCCAGCAGTGATTTCGACTCTCCAACTAATGAAAAACTGTTTTTT. It translates to CASSDFDSPTNEKLFF.

The genes are TRBV12-3 or TRBV12-4 and TRBJ1-1, with D uncertain. This CDR3 has 12 amino acids. V lost 7 bases and J lost 3, with 9 bases in between. The CDR3 DNA reads as TGTGCCAGCACCCTCGCGGACACTGAAGCTTTCTTT. Protein product: CASTLADTEAFF.

The chain uses TRBV5-6 and TRBJ2-3; TRBD1 might be the D (6 bases). V was trimmed by 7 bases and J by 0 bases, leaving 18 bases between them. The CDR3 sequence is 16 residues long. The germline V gene encodes CDR1 SGHDT and CDR2 YYEEEE. DNA for the CDR3: TGTGCCAGCTATTTCCTACAGGGACGTAGCACAGATACGCAGTATTTT. This translates into CASYFLQGRSTDTQYF.

V is TRBV18 and J is TRBJ1-1; TRBD1 agrees at 9 bases. V lost 3 bases and J lost 0; bases outside the gene matches: 2. The CDR3 sequence is 15 residues long. CDR1 is KGHSH, CDR2 LQKENI, per germline. Here the CDR3 DNA reads TGTGCCAGCTCACCTTGGACAGGGGTGAACACTGAAGCTTTCTTT. This translates into CASSPWTGVNTEAFF.

This chain uses TRBV6-5 with TRBJ2-7; 9 bases align to TRBD1. Trimming cost V 4 bases and J 1 base; bases outside gene matches: 2. CDR1 is MNHEY and CDR2 is SVGAGI in the germline V gene. This CDR3 is built from 14 residues. CDR3 in DNA: TGTGCCAGCAGTTCGGGGACAGGGTCCTACGAGCAGTACTTC. This gives the protein CASSSGTGSYEQYF.